Sequencing of this TCR beta chain was carried out in a study of CD8+CD57+ T cells in acquired aplastic anemia. Overall study findings and caveats: Patients and controls shared 25 to 30 CD8+ CDR3 sequences, which appeared highly expressed in patients and within their immunodominant clones. The CD8+ Simpson's diversity of patients and controls was not significantly different.

Genomic DNA, serving as template, underwent TCR beta VDJ and CDR3 profiling. TCRdb analysed the reads with MiXCR anew, one entry per CDR3 protein. The table has some 200,000 distinct CDR3 sequences, 48% seen once. Selection for sequencing was limited to patients who had shown CD8+CD57+ cell expansion by flow cytometry. Every one of the patients had aplastic anemia (severe, acquired). This CDR3 has 13 residues. Germline values: CDR1 ENHRY, CDR2 SYGVKD. Trimming took 4 bases from V and 3 from J, leaving 7 bases between them. Concerning this clonotype itself: Its target is unknown.

Source material: sorted CD4+, CD8+, or CD8+CD57+ T cells (not recorded which) from PBMCs. This sequence was found in a human donor with aplastic anemia. The rearrangement joins TRBV10-3 to TRBJ1-5; D is undetermined. The CDR3 nucleotides are TGTGCCATCAGTGGACCGAACAATCAGCCCCAGCATTTT. Translation gives CAISGPNNQPQHF.